This TCR beta chain is drawn from a study of patients and donors after allogeneic stem cell transplantation. V lost 6 bases to trimming and J lost 7 bases, with 9 bases between them. The CDR3 runs 11 residues. Germline V gene data show CDR1 as MNHEY and CDR2 as SMNVEV (reference sequence). Each CDR3 protein gets one entry after TCRdb re-called the RT-PCR reads with MiXCR. Among roughly 880,000 distinct CDR3 sequences, more than 15% were seen once, and the ten largest hold approximately 5.9%. The receptor was isolated from a human donor who was either an allogeneic HSCT recipient or a stem cell or donor lymphocyte infusion donor (not recorded which). It is not recorded whose cells these are; they may come from a transplant donor. Sequencing used blood, either unsorted or a sorted T cell fraction (not recorded which). The chain has TRBV27 and TRBJ1-1, with a possible D match to TRBD1 (6 bases). The CDR3 DNA reads as TGTGCCAGCAGAGCAGGGGTTGAAGCTTTCTTT. Amino acid sequence: CASRAGVEAFF.